The clone carrying this T cell receptor beta chain appeared many times. Its antigen is as yet unknown. Clinical symptoms, serum thyroxine and TRAb, thyroid ultrasound and orbital computed tomography were used for the diagnoses. RNA transcripts yielded amplified TCR beta CDR3 regions. TCR CDR3 regions were first amplified by RT-PCR with HTBI primers. TCRdb analysed the multiplex PCR reads with MiXCR anew, one entry per CDR3 protein. The repertoire consists of fewer than 200,000 distinct CDR3 sequences, with approximately 17% occurring once and the leading ten covering roughly 32%. This entry comes from a study of T cells in Graves' hyperthyroidism and ophthalmopathy. Study-wide background: At the time of initial diagnosis and before any treatment, peripheral blood was collected. Points from the study as a whole: In simple terms, a model built on 13 V-J features told ophthalmopathy apart from stable hyperthyroidism.

The V gene end was trimmed by 4 bases and the J gene end by 5 bases; junction bases not matched to a gene: 10. The CDR3 spans 15 residues. Sequenced material: blood. V and J are TRBV12-3 or TRBV12-4 and TRBJ2-7; TRBD1 agrees at 8 bases. The TCR was taken from a woman between 45 and 60 years old with Graves' hyperthyroidism. The DNA for the CDR3 is TGTGCCAGCAGTTCCGGACAGGGAATCGGGAACGAGCAGTACTTC. Encoded protein: CASSSGQGIGNEQYF.